The 4 T cell receptor beta chains below were found in one sample sequenced in a study of T cell repertoires in cytomegalovirus infection (dated by TCRdb to between 2018 and 2021). TCRdb names Illumina HiSeq 1500 as the instrument used. TCRdb took the public reads, trimmed them with fastp at Q25, ran MiXCR for clone calling and kept in-frame beta chains. Each entry is one CDR3 protein sequence, shown with its most common DNA and genes. This sample lists roughly 320,000 distinct CDR3 sequences; roughly a tenth were detected once. The ten top clones hold around 2.4% of the sample. The sample consisted of PBMCs. The receptors come from a human donor in good health (CMV status not recorded). Some clones in this sample may be carry-over from other donors' samples.

This clonotype appeared many times. This rearrangement joins TRBV29-1 to TRBJ2-5, with TRBD1 as a possible D gene (5 bases). The V end was cut by 4 bases, the J end by 4 bases, with 10 bases between. The CDR3 is made up of 12 amino acids. The V gene's germline CDR1 is SQVTM and CDR2 ANQGSEA. CDR3 in amino acids: CSVVGDRETQYF. DNA for the CDR3: TGCAGCGTTGTAGGGGATCGAGAGACCCAGTACTTC.

This clonotype was picked up many times. The genes are TRBV5-4 and TRBJ2-2; D ambiguous. Germline CDR1 reads SGHNT; CDR2 reads YYREEE (reference sequence). Between the trimmed V and J ends, which lost 0 bases and 4 bases, there was a span of 10 bases. This CDR3 has 15 amino acids. The CDR3 DNA follows: TGTGCCAGCAGCTTGGCCGGGCAGATCACCGGGGAGCTGTTTTTT. It encodes CASSLAGQITGELFF.

This clonotype was seen ten or more times. This chain uses TRBV5-1 with TRBJ2-1; D is perhaps TRBD2 (5 bases). Trimming cost V 4 bases and J 0 bases, with 8 bases left between them. This CDR3 is built from 14 residues. The germline V gene has CDR1 SGHRS and CDR2 YFSETQ. CDR3 DNA sequence: TGCGCCAGCAGCCCTGAGGGCTCCTACAATGAGCAGTTCTTC. It translates to CASSPEGSYNEQFF.

This clonotype was detected ten times or more. This CDR3 is CASSRKGQSFYEQYF. The CDR3, as DNA: TGTGCCAGCAGCCGCAAGGGACAGTCTTTCTACGAGCAGTACTTC. The chain uses TRBV5-4 and TRBJ2-7; 7 bases line up with TRBD1. Germline V gives CDR1 SGHNT, CDR2 YYREEE (reference sequence). V gave up 4 bases and J gave up 3 bases; unmatched junction bases: 10. The CDR3 is made up of 15 amino acids.